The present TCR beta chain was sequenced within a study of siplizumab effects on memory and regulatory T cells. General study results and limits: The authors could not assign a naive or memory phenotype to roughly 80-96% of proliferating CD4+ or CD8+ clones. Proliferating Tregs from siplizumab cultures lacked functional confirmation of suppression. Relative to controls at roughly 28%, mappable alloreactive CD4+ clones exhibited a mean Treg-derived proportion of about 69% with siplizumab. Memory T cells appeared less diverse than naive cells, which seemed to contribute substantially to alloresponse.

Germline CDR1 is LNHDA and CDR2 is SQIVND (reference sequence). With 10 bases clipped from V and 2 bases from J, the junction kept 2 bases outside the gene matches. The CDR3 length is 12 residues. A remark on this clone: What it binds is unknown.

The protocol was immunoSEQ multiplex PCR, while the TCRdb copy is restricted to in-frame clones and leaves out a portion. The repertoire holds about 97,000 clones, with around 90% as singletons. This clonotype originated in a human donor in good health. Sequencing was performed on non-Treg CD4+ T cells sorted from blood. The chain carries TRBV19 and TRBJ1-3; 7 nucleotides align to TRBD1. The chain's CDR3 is CATDRAGNTIYF. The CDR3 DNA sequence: TGTGCCACCGACAGGGCTGGAAACACCATATATTTT.